Presented here are 25 T cell receptor beta chains from one specimen sequenced in a study of blood T cell repertoires in COVID-19 (dated by TCRdb to the early 2020s). The library came from the immunoSEQ multiplex PCR assay. This immuneACCESS table, as held by TCRdb, lists in-frame sequences with V and J called but not all clones. Of the missing ones, under half trace to an unresolved V gene in checked studies; the others have no known cause. This sample comprises over 75,000 clones, under 80% of them detected only once. The leading ten clones occupy 15% of the sample. The sample taken for sequencing was peripheral blood. Receptor source: a human donor in a cohort sampled during active COVID-19.

The table lists this clone with a count of one. This chain uses TRBV9 with TRBJ1-1; 11 positions match TRBD1. This CDR3 comprises 15 residues. After removal of 3 bases from V and 4 bases from J, the junction contained 5 bases not matched to a gene. The V gene's germline CDR1 is SGDLS and CDR2 YYNGEE. CDR3 loop: CASSEDRGLGTEAFF. The CDR3 nucleotides are TGTGCCAGCAGCGAGGACAGGGGGCTCGGCACTGAAGCTTTCTTT.

This chain joins TRBV12-3 or TRBV12-4 and TRBJ2-7, with unresolved D. The CDR3 has 12 residues. Between the trimmed V and J ends, which lost 3 bases and 5 bases, there was a span of 8 bases. As DNA, the CDR3 is TGTGCCAGCAGTTTCAACTCGGACGAGCAGTACGTC. Translated, it gives CASSFNSDEQYV.

The rearrangement joins TRBV18 to TRBJ1-4; tentatively, D is TRBD1 (5 bases). This CDR3 spans 12 amino acids. Germline V gene sequence: CDR1 KGHSH, CDR2 LQKENI. V dropped 1 base and J dropped 11 bases, with 8 bases sitting between them. The CDR3 spells CASSPQEGKLFF. The CDR3 DNA sequence: TGTGCCAGCTCACCACAGGAGGGGAAACTGTTTTTT.

V and J are TRBV28 and TRBJ2-5; TRBD2 matches 9 bases. Germline-derived CDR1 and CDR2 are MDHEN and SYDVKM. This CDR3 has 17 residues. The V and J ends lost 5 bases and 2 bases, in that order; junction bases with no gene match: 12. The CDR3 bases are TGTGCCAGCAGTGCCCCCCTAGGCGGGGGGGGACAAGAGACCCAGTACTTC. This encodes CASSAPLGGGGQETQYF.

This sequence joins TRBV7-9 and TRBJ2-1, with no clear D. The CDR3 totals 11 residues. V lost 7 bases and J lost 6, with 7 bases in between. Germline CDR1 is SEHNR and CDR2 is FQNEAQ (reference sequence). CDR3: CASTPSNEQFF. In DNA form, the CDR3 reads TGTGCCAGCACTCCGAGCAATGAGCAGTTCTTC.

This chain links TRBV28 with TRBJ1-2; D is possibly TRBD1 (6 bases). This CDR3 region has 13 residues. Trimming cost V 6 bases and J 8 bases, with 16 bases left between them. In germline, CDR1 is MDHEN, CDR2 SYDVKM. DNA of the CDR3: TGTGCCAGCAGCCGGGACACACAGAGGGGCTACACCTTC. Translating gives CASSRDTQRGYTF.

The V gene is TRBV11-3, the J gene TRBJ2-3, with D possibly being TRBD1 (5 bases). CDR1 is SGHNT, CDR2 YENEEA, per germline. The V and J ends lost 6 bases and 6 bases respectively, with 10 bases between them. The CDR3 covers 12 residues. The CDR3 spells CASSSPGDTQYF. The DNA for the CDR3 is TGTGCCAGCAGTTCGCCAGGGGATACGCAGTATTTT.

The chain links TRBV27 to TRBJ2-1, with D unclear. The V gene lost 5 bases and the J gene lost 3 bases, with 17 bases spanning the gap. The CDR3 loop spans 16 amino acids. Germline-derived CDR1 and CDR2 are MNHEY and SMNVEV (reference sequence). The CDR3 protein is CASSQTIQSFYNEQFF. The DNA of the CDR3 is TGTGCCAGCAGTCAAACTATACAATCTTTCTACAATGAGCAGTTCTTC.

This clone was detected once. The chain employs TRBV6-4 and TRBJ1-6; D remains ambiguous. V lost 3 bases to trimming and J lost 0 bases, with 9 bases between them. Per the germline V gene, CDR1 is MRHNA and CDR2 is SNTAGT. CDR3 size: 16 residues. The CDR3 DNA reads TGTGCCAGCAGTGAATCAGGAAGCTCCTATAATTCACCCCTCCACTTT. Amino acid sequence: CASSESGSSYNSPLHF.

The genes are TRBV12-5 and TRBJ2-5, with 8 bases fitting TRBD1. Germline CDR1 reads LGHNT; CDR2 reads FRNRAP. Trimming at V came to 5 bases and at J to 3 bases, leaving 8 bases not matched to a gene. This CDR3 spans 15 amino acids. The CDR3 sequence: CASGLGTGRKETQYF. The CDR3 bases are TGTGCTAGTGGTCTAGGGACAGGTCGAAAAGAGACCCAGTACTTC.

The V gene is TRBV19, the J gene TRBJ2-6, with TRBD1 matching 9 bases. CDR3 length equals 16 residues. V dropped 6 bases and J dropped 1; count of bases not matched to a gene: 4. Germline V gene data show CDR1 as LNHDA and CDR2 as SQIVND (reference sequence). CDR3 DNA: TGTGCCAGTAGGGGACAGGGTGTGTCTGGGGCCAACGTCCTGACTTTC. Encoded protein: CASRGQGVSGANVLTF. The full variable domain, in which reference TRBV19 and TRBJ2-6 provide the parts outside the CDR3, is DGGITQSPKYLFRKEGQNVTLSCEQNLNHDAMYWYRQDPGQGLRLIYYSQIVNDFQKGDIAEGYSVSREKKESFPLTVTSAQKNPTAFYLCASRGQGVSGANVLTFGAGSRLTVL.

Of note for this clone: At one boundary the junction diverges from the germline segment, which might be a read error. The chain joins TRBV7-9 to TRBJ1-1; D is unclear. This CDR3 spans 12 amino acids. From germline, CDR1 is SEHNR and CDR2 FQNEAQ (reference sequence). CDR3 nucleotides: TGTGCCAGCAGCGCGCCGTCGGAGAATACTTCTTTT. As protein: CASSAPSENTSF.

The J gene is TRBJ2-1, the V gene TRBV29-1; 7 positions agree with TRBD1. The J segment lost 5 bases and the V segment lost 6 bases, leaving 13 bases of the junction unmatched. CDR1 is SQVTM and CDR2 is ANQGSEA in the germline V gene. This CDR3 comprises 15 residues. CDR3 DNA sequence: TGCAGCGTGCGAAAGGGGACAGTAGGAAACAATGAGCAGTTCTTC. Translated: CSVRKGTVGNNEQFF.

The chain links TRBV7-9 to TRBJ2-1, with a tentative D call TRBD2 (6 bases). Germline assignment: CDR1 SEHNR and CDR2 FQNEAQ (reference sequence). V shed 6 bases and J shed 7 bases, with 19 bases lying between them. This CDR3 comprises 15 residues. CDR3 protein: CASRFSGQRRNEQFF. CDR3 DNA: TGTGCCAGCAGATTCAGCGGGCAGAGACGGAATGAGCAGTTCTTC.

The genes are TRBV28 and TRBJ1-4, with D uncertain. Germline assignment: CDR1 MDHEN and CDR2 SYDVKM. V was shortened by 7 bases and J by 8 bases, with 17 bases between the two germline ends. The CDR3 extends over 14 amino acids. For the CDR3, the DNA is TGTGCCAGCAATACGGCTCTGGGGAGCGAAAAACTGTTTTTT. Encoded protein: CASNTALGSEKLFF.

This rearrangement joins TRBV29-1 to TRBJ2-1, with 9 positions matching TRBD1. The CDR3 runs 16 residues. Germline values: CDR1 SQVTM, CDR2 ANQGSEA. V dropped 0 bases and J dropped 5; count of bases not matched to a gene: 8. The CDR3 DNA reads as TGCAGCGTTGAAGATTGGGGGGGACAGGGCCACAATGAGCAGTTCTTC. Translated: CSVEDWGGQGHNEQFF.

This clone has just one count. The chain is built from TRBV19 and TRBJ2-7; 9 positions match TRBD1. J gave up 1 base and V 5 bases, and 3 bases lay outside the gene matches. The CDR3 consists of 14 residues. Germline V gene sequence: CDR1 LNHDA, CDR2 SQIVND (reference sequence). CDR3 in DNA: TGTGCCAGTAGTCCCGGGACAGGGTCCTACGAGCAGTACGTC. This sequence encodes CASSPGTGSYEQYV.

This chain joins TRBV2 and TRBJ2-2, with D tentatively TRBD1 (5 bases). This CDR3 has 15 amino acids. CDR1 and CDR2 from the germline V gene are SNHLY and FYNNEI. Trimming cost V 0 bases and J 4 bases, with 9 bases left between them. As DNA, the CDR3 is TGTGCCAGCAGTGAAGCTCGGACACTCACCGGGGAGCTGTTTTTT. The encoded protein is CASSEARTLTGELFF.

The chain couples TRBV2 to TRBJ2-3; D call uncertain. Deletions cut 3 bases from V and 5 bases from J, with 12 bases between. CDR3 length equals 14 residues. The germline CDR1 and CDR2 sequences are SNHLY and FYNNEI. CDR3 DNA: TGTGCCAGCAGTGAGAGAACTCGCGGAGATACGCAGTATTTT. The encoded protein is CASSERTRGDTQYF. The entire variable domain, with the rest obtained from reference TRBV2 and TRBJ2-3, is as follows: EPEVTQTPSHQVTQMGQEVILRCVPISNHLYFYWYRQILGQKVEFLVSFYNNEISEKSEIFDDQFSVERPDGSNFTLKIRSTKLEDSAMYFCASSERTRGDTQYFGPGTRLTVL.

V is TRBV19 and J is TRBJ2-1, with 7 bases lining up with TRBD2. J lost 8 bases, V lost 4 bases, and 14 bases had no gene match. The germline gives CDR1 LNHDA, CDR2 SQIVND (reference sequence). The CDR3 has 16 amino acids. In DNA, the CDR3 is TGTGCCAGTAGTACCACATCACGGGGGAGGGCCTATGAGCAGTTCTTC. Amino acid sequence: CASSTTSRGRAYEQFF.

The chain joins TRBV29-1 to TRBJ1-1; possible D gene TRBD1, 6 bases. This CDR3 is built from 12 residues. Germline V gene data show CDR1 as SQVTM and CDR2 as ANQGSEA. V was trimmed by 4 bases and J by 1 base, leaving 7 bases between them. The CDR3 sequence: CSVATGNTEAFF. The CDR3 DNA reads as TGCAGCGTTGCGACAGGGAACACTGAAGCTTTCTTT. Together with reference TRBV29-1 and TRBJ1-1, the CDR3 gives the full variable domain: SAVISQKPSRDICQRGTSLTIQCQVDSQVTMMFWYRQQPGQSLTLIATANQGSEATYESGFVIDKFPISRPNLTFSTLTVSNMSPEDSSIYLCSVATGNTEAFFGQGTRLTVV.

The rearrangement uses TRBV30 and TRBJ2-7; TRBD2 matches 13 bases. The germline V gene encodes CDR1 GTSNPN and CDR2 SVGIG (reference sequence). V was clipped by 2 bases and J by 4 bases; unmatched bases: 14. This CDR3 has 18 residues. The CDR3 coding sequence is TGTGCCTGGAGTTTTTTTCGGACTAGCGGGGGCCTACGATACGAGCAGTACTTC. This sequence encodes CAWSFFRTSGGLRYEQYF.

The rearrangement links TRBV14 to TRBJ1-2, with D perhaps TRBD1 (6 bases). The CDR3 extends over 16 amino acids. Trimming left V 0 bases short and J 4 bases short, with 15 bases between. Germline CDR1 and CDR2: SGHDN and FVKESK. CDR3 DNA sequence: TGTGCCAGCAGCCAAGAACCGGGACAAGACCCCTATGGCTACACCTTC. It codes for CASSQEPGQDPYGYTF. The full variable domain, completed using reference TRBV14 and TRBJ1-2, is EAGVTQFPSHSVIEKGQTVTLRCDPISGHDNLYWYRRVMGKEIKFLLHFVKESKQDESGMPNNRFLAERTGGTYSTLKVQPAELEDSGVYFCASSQEPGQDPYGYTFGSGTRLTVV.

The chain links TRBV24-1 to TRBJ2-1; 12 positions agree with TRBD1. J gave up 7 bases and V 3 bases, and 12 bases lay outside the gene matches. Germline lookup yields CDR1 KGHDR and CDR2 SFDVKD. The CDR3 totals 18 residues. CDR3 amino acids: CATSDPLRGQGALNEQFF. The CDR3 DNA follows: TGTGCCACCAGTGATCCTCTACGGGGACAGGGGGCGCTTAATGAGCAGTTCTTC.

This clone was observed a single time. The chain uses TRBV5-8 and TRBJ2-1; TRBD1 agrees at 8 bases. The J segment lost 6 bases and the V segment lost 4 bases, leaving 6 bases of the junction unmatched. The CDR3 extends over 14 amino acids. Germline values: CDR1 SGHTS, CDR2 YDEGEE. CDR3 coding DNA: TGTGCCAGCAGCCCCCGGGACAGGATCAATGAGCAGTTCTTC. Translating gives CASSPRDRINEQFF.